What follows are 27 T cell receptor beta chains derived from one specimen sequenced in a study of cytomegalovirus exposure and HLA in healthy donors (dated by TCRdb to the late 2010s). The library was produced with the immunoSEQ multiplex PCR assay. A mixture of 60 forward primers for TCR Vbeta segments and 13 reverse primers for TCR Jbeta segments was used in the multiplex PCR. Not all clones reach the TCRdb copy of this immuneACCESS table, which keeps in-frame sequences only. Checked studies attribute under half of the gap to unresolved V genes and leave the rest unexplained. The sample yields tens of thousands of clones; 70% to 85% were counted once. The top ten clonotypes cover 2.5% to 3.5% of the sample. The sequenced sample was PBMCs. All receptors derive from a woman aged 25 to 45 in good health and CMV-seronegative.

J is TRBJ1-1 and V is TRBV6-1, with unresolved D. V was trimmed by 4 bases and J by 4 bases, leaving 13 bases between them. CDR1 is MNHNS, CDR2 SASEGT, per germline. The CDR3 has 14 amino acids. For the CDR3, the DNA is TGTGCCAGCAGTGCTTCGACTGCGGGCACTGAAGCTTTCTTT. Its protein product is CASSASTAGTEAFF.

This clone occurred a few times. This sequence joins TRBV6-1 and TRBJ2-3; 12 bases map to TRBD2. The V and J ends lost 2 bases and 4 bases, in that order; junction bases with no gene match: 1. Germline V gene lookup returns CDR1 MNHNS and CDR2 SASEGT. The CDR3 loop spans 15 amino acids. The CDR3: CASSELAGGADTQYF. CDR3 coding DNA: TGTGCCAGCAGTGAACTAGCGGGGGGGGCAGATACGCAGTATTTT.

The gene calls are TRBV5-1 and TRBJ2-1; 14 bases fit TRBD2. V was clipped by 2 bases and J by 8 bases; unmatched bases: 3. The CDR3 has 15 residues. Germline values: CDR1 SGHRS, CDR2 YFSETQ. The CDR3 DNA follows: TGCGCCAGCAGCTTAGGGACTAGCGGGGGCGATGAGCAGTTCTTC. Translating gives CASSLGTSGGDEQFF.

The V and J genes are TRBV10-3 and TRBJ2-1, with no clear D. Trimming pared 3 bases from V and 8 bases from J, leaving 14 bases between. Germline V gene data show CDR1 as ENHRY and CDR2 as SYGVKD. The CDR3 sequence is 14 residues long. The DNA for the CDR3 is TGTGCCATCAGTGATGGCAGGTTAAGAGATGAGCAGTTCTTC. It specifies CAISDGRLRDEQFF.

The V call is TRBV9, the J call TRBJ2-1; no clear D gene. This CDR3 is 14 amino acids long. Trimming left V 4 bases short and J 5 bases short, with 13 bases between. Germline lookup yields CDR1 SGDLS and CDR2 YYNGEE. CDR3 in DNA: TGTGCCAGCAGCCCGATGGGCTGGAACAATGAGCAGTTCTTC. It yields the protein CASSPMGWNNEQFF.

The genes are TRBV5-4 and TRBJ1-4, with a weak D call TRBD1 (5 bases). This CDR3 has 15 residues. V was pared by 4 bases and J by 2 bases, with 12 bases between. Germline V gene lookup returns CDR1 SGHNT and CDR2 YYREEE (reference sequence). The DNA of the CDR3 is TGTGCCAGCAGCCGGGGGGGTTCCACTAATGAAAAACTGTTTTTT. Its protein product is CASSRGGSTNEKLFF.

In the case of this clone: Its ends do not fully match the called genes, so a read error is possible. The rearrangement links TRBV16 to TRBJ1-2; no clear D gene. Germline CDR1 is KGHSY and CDR2 is FQNENV. This CDR3 spans 15 amino acids. The CDR3 DNA follows: TGTGCCAGCAGCCTTCCCGGGTCGCTAGGAGGTGGCTACGCCTTC. Its protein is CASSLPGSLGGGYAF.

The V gene is TRBV5-6, the J gene TRBJ1-2; TRBD1 is a possible D gene (6 bases). Trimming removed 4 bases from V and 3 bases from J, with 13 bases in between. CDR1 SGHDT and CDR2 YYEEEE come from the germline V gene. The CDR3 is 14 amino acids. Written as DNA, the CDR3 is TGTGCCAGCAGCACAGCAGGGGTTCACTATGGCTACACCTTC. Translating it yields CASSTAGVHYGYTF.

V and J are TRBV5-5 and TRBJ1-5; 9 nucleotides agree with TRBD1. J was trimmed by 4 bases and V by 2 bases; bases with no gene match: 7. Looked up from germline, CDR1 is SGHKS and CDR2 is YYEKEE (reference sequence). This CDR3 comprises 16 residues. CDR3 loop: CASSLIGQGPNQPQHF. In DNA form, the CDR3 reads TGTGCCAGCAGCTTAATAGGACAGGGGCCAAATCAGCCCCAGCATTTT.

The J gene is TRBJ2-3, the V gene TRBV27; 8 bases are shared with TRBD1. CDR1 and CDR2 from the germline V gene are MNHEY and SMNVEV (reference sequence). J lost 5 bases, V lost 0 bases, and 4 bases had no gene match. This CDR3 comprises 15 residues. In nucleotides, the CDR3 is TGTGCCAGCAGTTTATCGGCAGGGGGCATAGATACGCAGTATTTT. Protein sequence: CASSLSAGGIDTQYF.

The chain joins TRBV29-1 to TRBJ2-7, with 9 positions matching TRBD1. V trimming: 7 bases; J trimming: 1 base; junction bases outside the gene matches: 8. From germline, CDR1 is SQVTM and CDR2 ANQGSEA. The CDR3 runs 14 residues. As DNA, the CDR3 is TGCAGCGCCTCGGACAGGGGAAGGTCCTACGAGCAGTACTTC. Translating gives CSASDRGRSYEQYF.

The chain employs TRBV4-1 and TRBJ1-1, with D possibly TRBD1 on 6 matching bases. This CDR3 has 15 amino acids. V lost 0 bases and J lost 5, with 13 bases in between. Germline assignment: CDR1 MGHRA and CDR2 YSYEKL. DNA for the CDR3: TGCGCCAGCAGCCAAGATCAGGCAGGGGAAACTGAAGCTTTCTTT. It is translated as CASSQDQAGETEAFF.

The V gene is TRBV2, the J gene TRBJ2-7; D might be TRBD1 (6 bases). Germline V gives CDR1 SNHLY, CDR2 FYNNEI. This CDR3 region has 14 residues. V was shortened by 5 bases and J by 3 bases, with 14 bases between the two germline ends. This CDR3 reads CASSLGTLDYEQYF. DNA of the CDR3: TGTGCCAGCAGTCTCGGGACACTCGACTACGAGCAGTACTTC. Variable domain in full (rest from reference TRBV2 and TRBJ2-7): EPEVTQTPSHQVTQMGQEVILRCVPISNHLYFYWYRQILGQKVEFLVSFYNNEISEKSEIFDDQFSVERPDGSNFTLKIRSTKLEDSAMYFCASSLGTLDYEQYFGPGTRLTVT.

V usage is TRBV27 and J usage is TRBJ1-1, with D perhaps matching TRBD1 (6 bases). Per germline, CDR1 MNHEY and CDR2 SMNVEV (reference sequence). CDR3 length: 17 amino acids. V shed 0 bases and J shed 5 bases, with 19 bases lying between them. The DNA of the CDR3 is TGTGCCAGCAGTTTATCGTTAGGGGGGGCTCAGTGGACTGAAGCTTTCTTT. Encoded protein: CASSLSLGGAQWTEAFF.

This chain joins TRBV11-2 and TRBJ2-1, with TRBD2 as a possible D gene (6 bases). Germline assignment: CDR1 SGHAT and CDR2 FQNNGV. Trimming pared 1 base from V and 7 bases from J, leaving 11 bases between. CDR3 length equals 14 residues. The CDR3 protein is CASSLGIAGNEQFF. In nucleotides, the CDR3 is TGTGCCAGCAGCTTAGGTATCGCGGGGAATGAGCAGTTCTTC.

The chain is built from TRBV19 and TRBJ2-3; D unresolved. The CDR3 covers 14 residues. Trimming left V 10 bases short and J 4 bases short, with 18 bases between. Germline values: CDR1 LNHDA, CDR2 SQIVND (reference sequence). The chain's CDR3 is CAIAPTRYADTQYF. As DNA, the CDR3 is TGTGCCATAGCCCCTACGAGATACGCAGATACGCAGTATTTT. Full variable domain (remainder filled in from reference TRBV19 and TRBJ2-3): DGGITQSPKYLFRKEGQNVTLSCEQNLNHDAMYWYRQDPGQGLRLIYYSQIVNDFQKGDIAEGYSVSREKKESFPLTVTSAQKNPTAFYLCAIAPTRYADTQYFGPGTRLTVL.

V usage is TRBV7-2 and J usage is TRBJ1-1; TRBD1 is a possible D gene (6 bases). The CDR3 covers 15 residues. Germline values: CDR1 SGHTA, CDR2 FQGNSA. The V end lost 1 base, the J end lost 2 bases, and 11 bases lay between the germline ends. The CDR3: CASSLVGGSNTEAFF. CDR3 coding DNA: TGTGCCAGCAGCTTAGTAGGGGGATCTAACACTGAAGCTTTCTTT. Full variable domain (outside the CDR3, taken from reference TRBV7-2 and TRBJ1-1): GAGVSQSPSNKVTEKGKDVELRCDPISGHTALYWYRQSLGQGLEFLIYFQGNSAPDKSGLPSDRFSAERTGGSVSTLTIQRTQQEDSAVYLCASSLVGGSNTEAFFGQGTRLTVV.

The gene calls are TRBV30 and TRBJ2-5; 9 nucleotides match TRBD1. The junction had 2 bases not matched to a gene; V was cut back by 3 bases and J by 3 bases. CDR3 size: 13 residues. From germline, CDR1 is GTSNPN and CDR2 SVGIG (reference sequence). CDR3 residues: CAWSGDREETQYF. DNA for the CDR3: TGTGCCTGGAGCGGGGACAGGGAAGAGACCCAGTACTTC.

This chain uses TRBV5-6 with TRBJ1-1; TRBD1 agrees at 8 bases. V lost 4 bases, J lost 2 bases, and 4 bases stayed unmatched. This CDR3 is 14 amino acids long. The germline V gene encodes CDR1 SGHDT and CDR2 YYEEEE. CDR3 sequence (DNA): TGTGCCAGCAGCCGACAGGGGCCTAACACTGAAGCTTTCTTT. It specifies CASSRQGPNTEAFF.

J is TRBJ2-2 and V is TRBV19; no firm D call. The CDR3 covers 14 residues. CDR1 and CDR2 from the germline V gene are LNHDA and SQIVND (reference sequence). The ends were cut back, 7 bases at V and 0 bases at J, with 9 bases in the middle. This CDR3 reads CASKPITNTGELFF. In DNA form, the CDR3 reads TGTGCCAGTAAGCCCATCACGAACACCGGGGAGCTGTTTTTT.

The chain recombines TRBV2 with TRBJ2-2; TRBD1 matches at 7 bases. V trimming: 6 bases; J trimming: 2 bases; junction bases outside the gene matches: 3. CDR3 size: 14 residues. Germline assignment: CDR1 SNHLY and CDR2 FYNNEI. For the CDR3, the DNA is TGTGCCAGCAGCGGACAGGCTAACACCGGGGAGCTGTTTTTT. Translation: CASSGQANTGELFF. Full variable domain (outside the CDR3, taken from reference TRBV2 and TRBJ2-2): EPEVTQTPSHQVTQMGQEVILRCVPISNHLYFYWYRQILGQKVEFLVSFYNNEISEKSEIFDDQFSVERPDGSNFTLKIRSTKLEDSAMYFCASSGQANTGELFFGEGSRLTVL.

This clone has just a few counts. The chain carries TRBV19 and TRBJ1-4; D possibly corresponds to TRBD1 (5 bases). V was shortened by 5 bases and J by 8 bases, with 18 bases between the two germline ends. The CDR3 has 15 residues. The V gene's germline CDR1 is LNHDA and CDR2 SQIVND (reference sequence). The CDR3 reads CASSPGLTREEKLFF. The DNA for the CDR3 is TGTGCCAGTAGTCCGGGACTTACCCGAGAAGAAAAACTGTTTTTT.

The chain uses TRBV6-6 and TRBJ2-7, with a tentative D call TRBD1 (6 bases). V lost 5 bases and J lost 0, with 14 bases in between. Germline lookup yields CDR1 MNHNY and CDR2 SVGAGI (reference sequence). The CDR3 sequence is 15 residues long. The CDR3 DNA follows: TGTGCCAGCAGTACTCGGGAAGGGGGCTCCTACGAGCAGTACGTC. This encodes CASSTREGGSYEQYV.

This clone was detected once. The chain uses TRBV11-2 and TRBJ1-2; 10 bases are a match to TRBD1. CDR1 SGHAT and CDR2 FQNNGV come from the germline V gene. The ends lost 4 bases at V and 0 bases at J; junction bases unmatched: 5. This CDR3 has 16 residues. CDR3 sequence: CASSSLTGGSNYGYTF. In DNA, the CDR3 is TGTGCCAGCAGCTCGCTGACAGGGGGCTCTAACTATGGCTACACCTTC. Filled out from reference TRBV11-2 and TRBJ1-2, the complete variable domain reads EAGVAQSPRYKIIEKRQSVAFWCNPISGHATLYWYQQILGQGPKLLIQFQNNGVVDDSQLPKDRFSAERLKGVDSTLKIQPAKLEDSAVYLCASSSLTGGSNYGYTFGSGTRLTVV.

The sample holds a few counts of this clone. The chain carries TRBV4-2 and TRBJ1-4; TRBD1 is a possible D gene (5 bases). The CDR3 contains 18 residues. Germline CDR1 and CDR2: LGHNA and YNFKEQ. Deletions cut 6 bases from V and 8 bases from J, with 28 bases between. The CDR3: CASRPTGDWERFEEKLFF. The CDR3 nucleotides read TGTGCCAGCAGACCTACCGGGGACTGGGAGCGATTTGAGGAAAAACTGTTTTTT.

The rearrangement uses TRBV28 and TRBJ1-2, with 9 bases matching TRBD1. This CDR3 is built from 17 residues. The junction had 16 bases not matched to a gene; V was cut back by 5 bases and J by 6 bases. In germline, CDR1 is MDHEN, CDR2 SYDVKM. The CDR3 sequence is CASSIPGQGVFRNGYTF. In nucleotides, the CDR3 is TGTGCCAGCAGTATACCGGGACAGGGTGTATTCCGTAATGGCTACACCTTC.

The rearrangement links TRBV4-3 to TRBJ2-3; no clear D gene. The CDR3 runs to 12 residues. V was clipped by 0 bases and J by 6 bases, with 4 bases between them. CDR1 and CDR2 (germline): LGHNA, YSLEER. The CDR3 DNA sequence: TGCGCCAGCAGCCAAGAGAGTGATACGCAGTATTTT. Protein sequence: CASSQESDTQYF.